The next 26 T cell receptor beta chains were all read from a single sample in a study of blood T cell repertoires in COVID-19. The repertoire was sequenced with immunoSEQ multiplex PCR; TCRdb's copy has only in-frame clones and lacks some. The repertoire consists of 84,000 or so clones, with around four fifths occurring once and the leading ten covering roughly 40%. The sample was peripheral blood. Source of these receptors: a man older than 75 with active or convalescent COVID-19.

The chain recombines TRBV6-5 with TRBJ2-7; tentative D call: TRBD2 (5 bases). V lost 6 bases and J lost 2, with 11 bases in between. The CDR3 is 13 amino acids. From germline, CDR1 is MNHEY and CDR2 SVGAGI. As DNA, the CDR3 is TGTGCCAGCAGGGCCGGGATGACCTACGAGCAGTACTTC. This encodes CASRAGMTYEQYF.

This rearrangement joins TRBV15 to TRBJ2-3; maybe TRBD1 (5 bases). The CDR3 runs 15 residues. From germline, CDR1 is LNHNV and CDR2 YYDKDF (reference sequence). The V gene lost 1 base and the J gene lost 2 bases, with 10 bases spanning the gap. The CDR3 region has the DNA TGTGCCACCAGCAGAGGGTTAGGGGACACAGATACGCAGTATTTT. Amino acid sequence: CATSRGLGDTDTQYF.

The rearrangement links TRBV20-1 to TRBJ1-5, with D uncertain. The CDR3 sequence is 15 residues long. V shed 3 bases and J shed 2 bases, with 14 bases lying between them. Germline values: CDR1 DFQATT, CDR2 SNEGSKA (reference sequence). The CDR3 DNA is TGCAGTGCTAGTATGGAGCATCGGGGCAATCAGCCCCAGCATTTT. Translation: CSASMEHRGNQPQHF.

This CDR3 is CASSVLQGVGEKLFF. CDR3 DNA: TGTGCCAGCAGTGTATTGCAGGGGGTCGGTGAAAAACTGTTTTTT. The genes are TRBV2 and TRBJ1-4, with 7 bases aligning to TRBD1. This CDR3 has 15 residues. CDR1 and CDR2 from the germline V gene are SNHLY and FYNNEI. The trim removed 4 bases at V and 7 bases at J, leaving 9 bases unmatched.

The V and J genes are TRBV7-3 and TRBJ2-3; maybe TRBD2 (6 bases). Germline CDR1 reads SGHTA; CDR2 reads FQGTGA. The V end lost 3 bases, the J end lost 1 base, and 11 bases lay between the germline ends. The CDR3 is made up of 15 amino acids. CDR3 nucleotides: TGTGCCAGCAGCTTGGGAGTAGCGGGCACAGATACGCAGTATTTT. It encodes CASSLGVAGTDTQYF.

CDR3 in amino acids: CASSRKSVFTGELFF. CDR3 nucleotide sequence: TGCGCCAGCAGCCGCAAGAGCGTTTTCACCGGGGAGCTGTTTTTT. The chain employs TRBV4-3 and TRBJ2-2; D is unclear. Trimming pared 4 bases from V and 4 bases from J, leaving 13 bases between. The CDR3 runs 15 residues. CDR1 LGHNA and CDR2 YSLEER come from the germline V gene.

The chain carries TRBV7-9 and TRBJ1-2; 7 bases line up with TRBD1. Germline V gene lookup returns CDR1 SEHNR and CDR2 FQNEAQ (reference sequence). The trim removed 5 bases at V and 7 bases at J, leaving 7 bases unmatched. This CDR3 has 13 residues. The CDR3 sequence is CASSRRGQIGYTF. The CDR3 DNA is TGTGCCAGCAGCCGTAGGGGGCAAATTGGCTACACCTTC.

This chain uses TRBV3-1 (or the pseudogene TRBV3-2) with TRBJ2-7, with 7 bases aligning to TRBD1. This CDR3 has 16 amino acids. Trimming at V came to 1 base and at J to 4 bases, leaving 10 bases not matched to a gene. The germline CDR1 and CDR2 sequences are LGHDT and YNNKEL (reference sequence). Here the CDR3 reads CASSQGTGLGVYEQYF. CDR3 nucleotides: TGTGCCAGCAGCCAAGGGACAGGACTTGGGGTATACGAGCAGTACTTC.

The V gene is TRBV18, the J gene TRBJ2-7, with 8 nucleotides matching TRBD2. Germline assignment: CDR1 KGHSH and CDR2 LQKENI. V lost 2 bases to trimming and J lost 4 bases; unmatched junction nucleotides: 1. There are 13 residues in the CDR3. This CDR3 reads CASSPGLAYEQYF. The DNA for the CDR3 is TGTGCCAGCTCACCAGGACTAGCTTACGAGCAGTACTTC.

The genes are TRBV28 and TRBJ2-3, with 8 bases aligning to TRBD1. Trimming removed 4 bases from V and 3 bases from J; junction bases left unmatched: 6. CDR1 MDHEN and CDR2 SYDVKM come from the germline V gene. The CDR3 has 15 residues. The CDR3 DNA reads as TGTGCCAGCAGTTCAGCAGGGGGCGCGACAGATACGCAGTATTTT. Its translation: CASSSAGGATDTQYF.

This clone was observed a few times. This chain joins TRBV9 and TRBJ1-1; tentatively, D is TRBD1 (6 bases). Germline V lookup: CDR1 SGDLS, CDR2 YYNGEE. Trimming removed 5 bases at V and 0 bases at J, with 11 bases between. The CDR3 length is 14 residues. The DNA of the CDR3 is TGTGCCAGCAGTGCCGACAGGCTGAACACTGAAGCTTTCTTT. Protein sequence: CASSADRLNTEAFF.

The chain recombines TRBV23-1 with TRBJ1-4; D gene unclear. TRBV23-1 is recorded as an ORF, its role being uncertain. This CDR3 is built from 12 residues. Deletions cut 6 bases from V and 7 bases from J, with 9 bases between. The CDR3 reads CASSRAGEKLFF. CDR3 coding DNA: TGCGCCAGCAGCCGGGCGGGTGAAAAACTGTTTTTT.

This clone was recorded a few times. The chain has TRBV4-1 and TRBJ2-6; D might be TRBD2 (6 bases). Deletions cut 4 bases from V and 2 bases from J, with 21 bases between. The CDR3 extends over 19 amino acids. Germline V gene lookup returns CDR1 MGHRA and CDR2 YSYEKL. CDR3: CASSPLGSSTGPGANVLTF. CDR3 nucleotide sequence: TGCGCCAGCAGCCCCCTCGGGAGCTCGACTGGCCCTGGGGCCAACGTCCTGACTTTC.

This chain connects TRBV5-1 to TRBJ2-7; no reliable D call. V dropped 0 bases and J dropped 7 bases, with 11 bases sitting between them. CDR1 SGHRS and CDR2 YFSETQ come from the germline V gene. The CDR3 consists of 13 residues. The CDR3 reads CASSLGLSREQYF. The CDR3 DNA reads TGCGCCAGCAGCTTGGGGCTCTCCCGAGAGCAGTACTTC.

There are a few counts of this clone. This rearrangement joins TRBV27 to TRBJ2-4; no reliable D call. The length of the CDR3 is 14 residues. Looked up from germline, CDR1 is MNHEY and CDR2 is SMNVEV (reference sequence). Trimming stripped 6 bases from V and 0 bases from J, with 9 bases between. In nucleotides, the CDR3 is TGTGCCAGCAGCCAGACATTAGCCAAAAACATTCAGTACTTC. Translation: CASSQTLAKNIQYF.

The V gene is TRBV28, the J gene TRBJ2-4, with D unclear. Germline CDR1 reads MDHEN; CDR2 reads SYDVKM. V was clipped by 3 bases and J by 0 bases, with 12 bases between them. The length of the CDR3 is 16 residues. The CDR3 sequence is CASSLASDLAKNIQYF. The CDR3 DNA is TGTGCCAGCAGTTTGGCGAGCGACCTAGCCAAAAACATTCAGTACTTC.

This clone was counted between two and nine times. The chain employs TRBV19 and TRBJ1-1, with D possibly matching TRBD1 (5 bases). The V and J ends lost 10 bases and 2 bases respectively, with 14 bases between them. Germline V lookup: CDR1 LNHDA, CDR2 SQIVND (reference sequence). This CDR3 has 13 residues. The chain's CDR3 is CATTRASNTEAFF. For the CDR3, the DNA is TGTGCCACCACCAGGGCGAGTAACACTGAAGCTTTCTTT. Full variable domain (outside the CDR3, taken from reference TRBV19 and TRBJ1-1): DGGITQSPKYLFRKEGQNVTLSCEQNLNHDAMYWYRQDPGQGLRLIYYSQIVNDFQKGDIAEGYSVSREKKESFPLTVTSAQKNPTAFYLCATTRASNTEAFFGQGTRLTVV.

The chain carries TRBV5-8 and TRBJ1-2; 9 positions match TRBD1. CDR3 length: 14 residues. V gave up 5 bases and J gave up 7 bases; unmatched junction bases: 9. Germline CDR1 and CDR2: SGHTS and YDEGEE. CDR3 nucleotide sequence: TGTGCCAGCAGTCCCGGGACAGGGTCTCTTGGCTACACCTTC. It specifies CASSPGTGSLGYTF.

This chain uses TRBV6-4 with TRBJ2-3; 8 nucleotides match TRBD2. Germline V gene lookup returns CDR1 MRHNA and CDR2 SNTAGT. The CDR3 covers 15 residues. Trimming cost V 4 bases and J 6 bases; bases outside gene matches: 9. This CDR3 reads CASSASGLGGDTQYF. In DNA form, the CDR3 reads TGTGCCAGCAGTGCCTCGGGACTAGGAGGGGATACGCAGTATTTT.

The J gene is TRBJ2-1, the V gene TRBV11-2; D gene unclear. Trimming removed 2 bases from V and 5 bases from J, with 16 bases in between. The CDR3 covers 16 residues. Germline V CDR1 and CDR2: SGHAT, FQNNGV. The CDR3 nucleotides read TGTGCCAGCAGCTTACTCGGCGGCAGCGCAGACAATGAGCAGTTCTTC. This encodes CASSLLGGSADNEQFF.

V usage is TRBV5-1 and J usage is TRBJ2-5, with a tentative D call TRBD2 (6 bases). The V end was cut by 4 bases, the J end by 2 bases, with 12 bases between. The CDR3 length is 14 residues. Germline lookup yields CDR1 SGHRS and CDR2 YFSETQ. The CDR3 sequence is CASSTGGAQETQYF. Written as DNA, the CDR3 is TGCGCCAGCAGCACGGGCGGGGCACAAGAGACCCAGTACTTC. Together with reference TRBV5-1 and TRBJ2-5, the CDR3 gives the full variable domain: KAGVTQTPRYLIKTRGQQVTLSCSPISGHRSVSWYQQTPGQGLQFLFEYFSETQRNKGNFPGRFSGRQFSNSRSEMNVSTLELGDSALYLCASSTGGAQETQYFGPGTRLLVL.

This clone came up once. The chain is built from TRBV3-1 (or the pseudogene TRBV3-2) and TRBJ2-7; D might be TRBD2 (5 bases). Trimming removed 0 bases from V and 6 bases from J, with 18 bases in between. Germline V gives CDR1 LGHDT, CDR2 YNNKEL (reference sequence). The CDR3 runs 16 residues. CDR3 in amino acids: CASSQERRRLAGEQYF. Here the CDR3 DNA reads TGTGCCAGCAGCCAAGAACGGAGGAGGCTGGCGGGCGAGCAGTACTTC.

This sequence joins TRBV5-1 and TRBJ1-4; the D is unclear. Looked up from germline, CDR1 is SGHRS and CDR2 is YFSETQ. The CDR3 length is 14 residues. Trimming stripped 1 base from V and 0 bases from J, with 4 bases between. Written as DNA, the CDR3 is TGCGCCAGCAGCTTGCTATCAACTAATGAAAAACTGTTTTTT. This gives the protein CASSLLSTNEKLFF. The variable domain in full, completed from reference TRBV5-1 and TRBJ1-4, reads KAGVTQTPRYLIKTRGQQVTLSCSPISGHRSVSWYQQTPGQGLQFLFEYFSETQRNKGNFPGRFSGRQFSNSRSEMNVSTLELGDSALYLCASSLLSTNEKLFFGSGTQLSVL.

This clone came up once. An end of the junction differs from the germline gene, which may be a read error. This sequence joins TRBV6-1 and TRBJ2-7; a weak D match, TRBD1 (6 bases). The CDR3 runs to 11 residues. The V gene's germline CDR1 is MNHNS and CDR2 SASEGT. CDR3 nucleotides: TGTGCCAGCCGTGACAGGATCCTGGAGTACTTC. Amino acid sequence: CASRDRILEYF.

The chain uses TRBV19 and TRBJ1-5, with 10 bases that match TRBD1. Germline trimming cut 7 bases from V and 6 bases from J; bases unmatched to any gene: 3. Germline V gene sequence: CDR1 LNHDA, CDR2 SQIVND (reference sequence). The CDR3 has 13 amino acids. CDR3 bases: TGTGCCAGTACCTGGACAGGGGGTCAGCCCCAGCATTTT. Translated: CASTWTGGQPQHF.

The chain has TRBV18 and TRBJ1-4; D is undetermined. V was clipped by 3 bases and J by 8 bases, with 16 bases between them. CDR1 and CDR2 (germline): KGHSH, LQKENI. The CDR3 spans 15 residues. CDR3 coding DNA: TGTGCCAGCTCACCGAGGACCCTAACGGGGGAAAAACTGTTTTTT. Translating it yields CASSPRTLTGEKLFF.